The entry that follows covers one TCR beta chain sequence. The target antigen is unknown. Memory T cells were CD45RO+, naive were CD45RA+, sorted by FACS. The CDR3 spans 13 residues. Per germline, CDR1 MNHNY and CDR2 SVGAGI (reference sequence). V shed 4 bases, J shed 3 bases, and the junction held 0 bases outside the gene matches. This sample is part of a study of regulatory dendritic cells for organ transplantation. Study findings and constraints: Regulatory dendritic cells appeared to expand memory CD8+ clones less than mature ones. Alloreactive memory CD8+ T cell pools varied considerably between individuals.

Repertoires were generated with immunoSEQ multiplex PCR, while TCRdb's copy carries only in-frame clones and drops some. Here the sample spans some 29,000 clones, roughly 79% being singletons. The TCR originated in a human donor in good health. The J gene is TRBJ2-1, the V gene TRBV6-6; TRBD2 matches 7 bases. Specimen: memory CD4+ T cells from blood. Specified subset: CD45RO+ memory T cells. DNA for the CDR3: TGTGCCAGCAGTTCTAGCGGCTACAATGAGCAGTTCTTC. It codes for CASSSSGYNEQFF.